Listed below are T cell receptor beta chains from one sample, sequenced in a study of blood T cell repertoires in COVID-19. Assay used: immunoSEQ multiplex PCR; TCRdb lists only in-frame clones, some missing. Among about 160,000 clones listed, roughly 85% were seen once. The sequenced sample was PBMCs or T cells enriched from blood (not recorded which). These receptors all stem from a man aged 60 to 69 who had recovered from COVID-19. Both conserved end residues are part of each CDR3. Fields, in order: CDR3 DNA, CDR3 protein, clone size, D gene, V gene, J gene. The D gene is left open where the match is weak. Size tells how often a clone was seen (once, few, many) or the class of an expanded clone, and some rows leave it out.

TGTGCCAGCAGTACGACAGGGTTTGTTGCAGATACGCAGTATTTT	CASSTTGFVADTQYF	few	TRBD1	TRBV27	TRBJ2-3
TGTGCCAGCAGCTCATTGGACAGGGAATACGAGCAGTACTTC	CASSSLDREYEQYF	NA	TRBD1	TRBV5-5	TRBJ2-7
TGTGCCAGCAAGTTACCATCCCCGGAGGACACTGAAGCTTTCTTT	CASKLPSPEDTEAFF	NA	NA	TRBV2	TRBJ1-1
TGTGCCAGCAGCCGAGACCCAGGACACTGGGTTTCTGAAGCTTTCTTT	CASSRDPGHWVSEAFF	NA	NA	TRBV14	TRBJ1-1
TGTGCCAGTAGTATGGGGACTAGCGGGAGAGACGAGCAGTACTTC	CASSMGTSGRDEQYF	NA	TRBD2	TRBV19	TRBJ2-7
TGTGCCAGCTATCCATGGACAGGGAATCAAGAGACCCAGTACTTC	CASYPWTGNQETQYF	NA	TRBD1	TRBV28	TRBJ2-5
TGTGCCAGCAGCTTACCTGCGACAGGGACTGGCTACACCTTC	CASSLPATGTGYTF	NA	TRBD1	TRBV11-2	TRBJ1-2
TGTGCCAGCAGCCAAGAAGGAAGACTCCGGGAGCAGTACTTC	CASSQEGRLREQYF	NA	NA	TRBV3-1/TRBV3-2	TRBJ2-7
TGTGCCAGCAGCGACACTAGCGGGAGGGCCCGGGAGACCCAGTACTTC	CASSDTSGRARETQYF	NA	TRBD2	TRBV5-6	TRBJ2-5
TGTGCCAGCAGCGCCTGGACAGGGTCAACGGAGCAGTACTTC	CASSAWTGSTEQYF	NA	TRBD1	TRBV9	TRBJ2-7
TGTGCCAGCGGAGGGACTAGCGGGGGGCGCTCCTACAATGAGCAGTTCTTC	CASGGTSGGRSYNEQFF	NA	TRBD2	TRBV2	TRBJ2-1
TGCGCCAGCAGAGGGGGATCCGGGACGTTGAATTCACCCCTCCACTTT	CASRGGSGTLNSPLHF	NA	NA	TRBV5-1	TRBJ1-6
TGTGCCATCAGGGCCAGCGGGAGTAGCGAGCAGTACTTC	CAIRASGSSEQYF	NA	TRBD2	TRBV10-3	TRBJ2-7
TGCGCCAGCAGCTTAGGAGAAAACACCGGGGAGCTGTTTTTT	CASSLGENTGELFF	NA	NA	TRBV5-1	TRBJ2-2
TGTGCCTGGAGTCGTACGGGTTGGGTCTCTGGAAACACCATATATTTT	CAWSRTGWVSGNTIYF	NA	NA	TRBV30	TRBJ1-3
TGTGCCAGCAGCCCCCGGGGAGGGGCAAACACTGAAGCTTTCTTT	CASSPRGGANTEAFF	NA	NA	TRBV7-2	TRBJ1-1
TGTGCCTGGGGGTCCATTAGCAATCAGCCCCAGCATTTT	CAWGSISNQPQHF	NA	NA	TRBV30	TRBJ1-5
TGCAGCGTTGCCCGGACAGGGGCCTACGAGCAGTACTTC	CSVARTGAYEQYF	NA	TRBD1	TRBV29-1	TRBJ2-7
TGTGCCTGGAGTTTAACAGGGGCGGGGGAAAAACTGTTTTTT	CAWSLTGAGEKLFF	NA	TRBD1	TRBV30	TRBJ1-4
TGTGCCAGCAGATATGCCGGGGGGCAACCTGAAGCTTTCTTT	CASRYAGGQPEAFF	NA	NA	TRBV2	TRBJ1-1
TGTGCCAGCAGCACAAGCTCCTACAATGAGCAGTTCTTC	CASSTSSYNEQFF	NA	NA	TRBV11-2	TRBJ2-1
TGTGCCAGCAATATAAATAGAGTCTTAGAGACCCAGTACTTC	CASNINRVLETQYF	NA	NA	TRBV28	TRBJ2-5
TGCAGTGCTAGTGTCCAGGACACAGAGACCCAGTACTTC	CSASVQDTETQYF	NA	NA	TRBV20-1	TRBJ2-5
TGTGCCAGCTCACCATTAGGTTCGGAGGAAAAACTGTTTTTT	CASSPLGSEEKLFF	NA	NA	TRBV18	TRBJ1-4
TGTGCCAGTAGTATCCGGGGACAGGGAAGCGTGGTCGGGGAGCTGTTTTTT	CASSIRGQGSVVGELFF	NA	TRBD1	TRBV19	TRBJ2-2